This T cell receptor beta chain was documented in a study of blood T cell repertoires in COVID-19. Study in general: Nucleic acid was either cDNA or gDNA, and it came from T cells, B-cell-depleted T cells, or PBMCs.

Trimming took off 1 base at V and 4 bases at J, with 7 bases between the two ends. CDR1 and CDR2 (germline): SGHAT, FQNNGV. The CDR3 is 13 residues long. Original analysis: Reference gene primers were amplified, and this amplification served to estimate nucleated cell counts. Assay used: immunoSEQ multiplex PCR; TCRdb lists only in-frame clones, some missing. That table supplies the V and J calls and clone size; D and trimming were determined from the DNA. The sample has fewer than 150,000 clones, around three quarters seen once. The sample comprised peripheral blood. The chain joins TRBV11-2 to TRBJ2-5; D ambiguous. The receptor's source is a human donor in a cohort sampled during active COVID-19. CDR3 residues: CASSLVQSETQYF. The CDR3 bases are TGTGCCAGCAGCTTAGTCCAGTCAGAGACCCAGTACTTC.